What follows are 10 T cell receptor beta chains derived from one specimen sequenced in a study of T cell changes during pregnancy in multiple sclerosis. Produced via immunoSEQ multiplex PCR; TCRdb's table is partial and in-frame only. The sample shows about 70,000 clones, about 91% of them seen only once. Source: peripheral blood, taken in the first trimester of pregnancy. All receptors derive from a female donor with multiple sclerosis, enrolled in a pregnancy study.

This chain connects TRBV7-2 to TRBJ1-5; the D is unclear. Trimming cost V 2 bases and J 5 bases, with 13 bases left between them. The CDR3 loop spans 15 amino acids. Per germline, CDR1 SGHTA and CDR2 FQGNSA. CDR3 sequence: CASSLYIAGDQPQHF. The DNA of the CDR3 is TGTGCCAGCAGCTTATACATTGCGGGCGATCAGCCCCAGCATTTT. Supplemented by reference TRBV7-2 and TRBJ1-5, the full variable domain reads GAGVSQSPSNKVTEKGKDVELRCDPISGHTALYWYRQSLGQGLEFLIYFQGNSAPDKSGLPSDRFSAERTGGSVSTLTIQRTQQEDSAVYLCASSLYIAGDQPQHFGDGTRLSIL.

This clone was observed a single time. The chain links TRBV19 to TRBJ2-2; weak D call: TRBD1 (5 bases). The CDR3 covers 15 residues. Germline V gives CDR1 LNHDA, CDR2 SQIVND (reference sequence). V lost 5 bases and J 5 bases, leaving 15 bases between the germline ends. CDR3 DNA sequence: TGTGCCAGTAGTCAAGGGGCGCAGAGAACCGGGGAGCTGTTTTTT. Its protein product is CASSQGAQRTGELFF. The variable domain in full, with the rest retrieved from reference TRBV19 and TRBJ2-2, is DGGITQSPKYLFRKEGQNVTLSCEQNLNHDAMYWYRQDPGQGLRLIYYSQIVNDFQKGDIAEGYSVSREKKESFPLTVTSAQKNPTAFYLCASSQGAQRTGELFFGEGSRLTVL.

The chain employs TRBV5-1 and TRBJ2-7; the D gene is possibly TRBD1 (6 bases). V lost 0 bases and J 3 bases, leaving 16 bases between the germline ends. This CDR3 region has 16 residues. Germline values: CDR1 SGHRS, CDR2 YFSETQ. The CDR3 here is CASSLGGIQGIYEQYF. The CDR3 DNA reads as TGCGCCAGCAGCTTGGGGGGTATTCAGGGGATCTACGAGCAGTACTTC.

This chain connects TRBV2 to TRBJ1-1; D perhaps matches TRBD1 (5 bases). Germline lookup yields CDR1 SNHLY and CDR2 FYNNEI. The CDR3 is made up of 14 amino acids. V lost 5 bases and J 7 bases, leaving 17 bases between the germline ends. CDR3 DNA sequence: TGTGCCAGCAGTCCCTCGGGGCTGGGGGGTGAAGCTTTCTTT. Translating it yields CASSPSGLGGEAFF.

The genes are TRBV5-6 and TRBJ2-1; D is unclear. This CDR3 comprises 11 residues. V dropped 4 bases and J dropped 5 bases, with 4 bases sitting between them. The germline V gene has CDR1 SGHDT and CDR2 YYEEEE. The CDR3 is CASSLNNEQFF. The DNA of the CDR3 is TGTGCCAGCAGCCTAAACAATGAGCAGTTCTTC.

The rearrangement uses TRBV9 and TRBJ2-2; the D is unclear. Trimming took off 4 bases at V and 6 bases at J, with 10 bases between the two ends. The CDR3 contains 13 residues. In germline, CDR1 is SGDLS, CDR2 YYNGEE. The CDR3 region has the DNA TGTGCCAGCAGCCTCAAAGGAGCCGGGGAGCTGTTTTTT. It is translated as CASSLKGAGELFF.

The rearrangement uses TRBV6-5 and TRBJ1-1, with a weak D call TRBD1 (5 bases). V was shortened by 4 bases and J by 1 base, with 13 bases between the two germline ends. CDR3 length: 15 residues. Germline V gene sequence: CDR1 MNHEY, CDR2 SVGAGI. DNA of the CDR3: TGTGCCAGCAGTTTAGAGGACATTACGAACACTGAAGCTTTCTTT. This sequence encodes CASSLEDITNTEAFF.

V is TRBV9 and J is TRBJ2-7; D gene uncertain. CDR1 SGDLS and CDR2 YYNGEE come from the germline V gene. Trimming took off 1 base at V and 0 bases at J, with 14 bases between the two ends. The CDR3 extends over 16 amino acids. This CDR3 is CASSVSVGGSSYEQYF. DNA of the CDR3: TGTGCCAGCAGCGTATCGGTCGGCGGAAGCTCCTACGAGCAGTACTTC.

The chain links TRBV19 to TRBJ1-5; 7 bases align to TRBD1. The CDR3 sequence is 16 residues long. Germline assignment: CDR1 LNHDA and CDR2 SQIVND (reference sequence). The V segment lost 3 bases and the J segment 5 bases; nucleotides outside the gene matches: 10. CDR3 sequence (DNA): TGTGCCAGTAGTATTTCCGCCGACAGGGCCCATCAGCCCCAGCATTTT. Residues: CASSISADRAHQPQHF.

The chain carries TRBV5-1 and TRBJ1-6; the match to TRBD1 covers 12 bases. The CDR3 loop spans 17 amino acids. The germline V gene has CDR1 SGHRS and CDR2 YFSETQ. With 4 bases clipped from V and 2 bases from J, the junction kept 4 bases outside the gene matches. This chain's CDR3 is CASSGGTGGTYNSPLHF. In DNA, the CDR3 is TGCGCCAGCAGCGGCGGGACAGGGGGCACCTATAATTCACCCCTCCACTTT.